A single sample is the source of the 30 T cell receptor beta chains below, sequenced in a study of cytomegalovirus exposure and HLA in healthy donors. The PCR was carried out with 60 Vbeta primers and 13 Jbeta primers. Assay used: immunoSEQ multiplex PCR; TCRdb lists only in-frame clones, some missing. In all, the sample yields some 39,000 clones. Sequencing was performed on PBMCs. The receptor source for this set is a male donor in good health and CMV-seronegative.

This chain links TRBV29-1 with TRBJ1-6; D gene ambiguous. The CDR3 is 12 amino acids. V lost 4 bases, J lost 10 bases, and 11 bases lay in between. Germline V gives CDR1 SQVTM, CDR2 ANQGSEA. CDR3: CSVGTGGSPLHF. CDR3 bases: TGCAGCGTTGGTACGGGAGGCTCACCCCTCCACTTT. Full variable domain (outside the CDR3, taken from reference TRBV29-1 and TRBJ1-6): SAVISQKPSRDICQRGTSLTIQCQVDSQVTMMFWYRQQPGQSLTLIATANQGSEATYESGFVIDKFPISRPNLTFSTLTVSNMSPEDSSIYLCSVGTGGSPLHFGNGTRLTVT.

The CDR3 bases are TGTGCCAGCAGCTTAGCGTCCGAGGGATACTACGAGCAGTACTTC. This gives the protein CASSLASEGYYEQYF. The chain uses TRBV7-2 and TRBJ2-5; D is possibly TRBD2 (5 bases). The end of the DNA aligns better with TRBJ2-7, so the J call may be wrong. CDR1 and CDR2 from the germline V gene are SGHTA and FQGNSA. This CDR3 contains 15 residues.

DNA of the CDR3: TGTGCCAGCAGCTCGGGGGAGGGCACAGATACGCAGTATTTT. Translated, it gives CASSSGEGTDTQYF. The rearrangement joins TRBV4-2 to TRBJ2-3; TRBD2 might be the D (6 bases). Per germline, CDR1 LGHNA and CDR2 YNFKEQ. Trimming shortened V by 5 bases and J by 1 base, and 10 bases separated the two germline ends. The CDR3 consists of 14 residues.

The V gene is TRBV15, the J gene TRBJ2-2; 8 bases agree with TRBD2. After removal of 0 bases from V and 5 bases from J, the junction contained 11 bases not matched to a gene. CDR1 LNHNV and CDR2 YYDKDF come from the germline V gene (reference sequence). The length of the CDR3 is 18 residues. CDR3 loop: CATSRDKGRQRGTGELFF. The CDR3 DNA reads as TGTGCCACCAGCAGAGATAAAGGTCGGCAGCGGGGGACCGGGGAGCTGTTTTTT.

The V gene is TRBV6-1, the J gene TRBJ2-7; D is perhaps TRBD1 (5 bases). Germline-derived CDR1 and CDR2 are MNHNS and SASEGT. The V gene lost 5 bases and the J gene lost 2 bases, with 10 bases spanning the gap. This CDR3 comprises 13 residues. DNA of the CDR3: TGTGCCAGCAGTCCCGCAGGGCCCTACGAGCAGTACTTC. It specifies CASSPAGPYEQYF.

This chain connects TRBV7-6 to TRBJ2-4, with D possibly being TRBD2 (5 bases). Germline V lookup: CDR1 SGHVS, CDR2 FNYEAQ. There are 11 residues in the CDR3. V was pared by 5 bases and J by 8 bases, with 7 bases between. CDR3 sequence reads: CASSPGDIQYF. As DNA, the CDR3 is TGTGCCAGCAGCCCCGGGGACATTCAGTACTTC.

The chain has TRBV11-3 and TRBJ2-6; TRBD1 might be the D (6 bases). The V gene's germline CDR1 is SGHNT and CDR2 YENEEA. The V and J ends lost 0 bases and 2 bases respectively, with 8 bases between them. The CDR3 has 16 amino acids. CDR3 amino acids: CASSLDKGAGANVLTF. In DNA form, the CDR3 reads TGTGCCAGCAGCTTAGATAAGGGGGCTGGGGCCAACGTCCTGACTTTC.

V is TRBV28 and J is TRBJ1-5, with a weak D call TRBD1 (6 bases). Germline V gives CDR1 MDHEN, CDR2 SYDVKM. The ends were cut back, 2 bases at V and 5 bases at J, with 10 bases in the middle. The CDR3 has 14 residues. The CDR3 region has the DNA TGTGCCAGCAGTTTACGGGGGGCATATCAGCCCCAGCATTTT. This sequence encodes CASSLRGAYQPQHF.

The CDR3 sequence is CATSALGDSLYGYTF. The CDR3 DNA follows: TGTGCCACCAGCGCCCTCGGGGACAGCCTCTATGGCTACACCTTC. The rearrangement uses TRBV15 and TRBJ1-2, with TRBD1 matching over 7 bases. J gave up 4 bases and V 5 bases, and 10 bases lay outside the gene matches. Germline V gene data show CDR1 as LNHNV and CDR2 as YYDKDF (reference sequence). This CDR3 has 15 residues.

This rearrangement joins TRBV27 to TRBJ2-2; 7 bases are shared with TRBD2. The CDR3 length is 14 residues. J was trimmed by 5 bases and V by 3 bases; bases with no gene match: 3. CDR1 and CDR2 (germline): MNHEY, SMNVEV (reference sequence). As DNA, the CDR3 is TGTGCCAGCAGTTTTGGGGGGGGGACCGGGGAGCTGTTTTTT. Protein product: CASSFGGGTGELFF.

The chain joins TRBV2 to TRBJ1-2; 9 bases align to TRBD1. V shed 4 bases and J 7 bases; nucleotides not matched to a gene: 13. This CDR3 region has 16 residues. CDR1 and CDR2 from the germline V gene are SNHLY and FYNNEI. CDR3 DNA: TGTGCCAGCAGTGGAACACCTCCGACAGGGGGGGGTGGCTACACCTTC. It is translated as CASSGTPPTGGGGYTF.

The chain employs TRBV19 and TRBJ2-7; 8 positions agree with TRBD2. CDR1 is LNHDA and CDR2 is SQIVND in the germline V gene (reference sequence). The CDR3 spans 14 residues. V dropped 3 bases and J dropped 5; count of bases not matched to a gene: 6. The CDR3, as DNA: TGTGCCAGTAGTATTCGGGGGGGTAGCAACGAGCAGTACTTC. This codes for CASSIRGGSNEQYF. The full variable domain, in which reference TRBV19 and TRBJ2-7 provide the parts outside the CDR3, is DGGITQSPKYLFRKEGQNVTLSCEQNLNHDAMYWYRQDPGQGLRLIYYSQIVNDFQKGDIAEGYSVSREKKESFPLTVTSAQKNPTAFYLCASSIRGGSNEQYFGPGTRLTVT.

The genes are TRBV30 and TRBJ2-7; the match to TRBD1 covers 8 bases. Germline assignment: CDR1 GTSNPN and CDR2 SVGIG (reference sequence). This CDR3 comprises 13 residues. The V and J ends lost 0 bases and 3 bases, in that order; junction bases with no gene match: 1. The CDR3 DNA follows: TGTGCCTGGAGTGTAGGACAGGGCTACGAGCAGTACTTC. It encodes CAWSVGQGYEQYF.

The genes are TRBV9 and TRBJ1-6, with D tentatively TRBD1 (5 bases). The CDR3 length is 16 residues. V lost 0 bases and J lost 7, with 14 bases in between. Germline V gene sequence: CDR1 SGDLS, CDR2 YYNGEE. The CDR3 coding sequence is TGTGCCAGCAGCGTAGGGGGAGGGACCGGCAATTCACCCCTCCACTTT. Amino acids: CASSVGGGTGNSPLHF.

The V call is TRBV21-1, the J call TRBJ2-2; the D call TRBD1 from the table was never checked on the DNA. TRBV21-1 is a recognized pseudogene. The CDR3 contains 16 residues. CDR3 residues: CASTRHRTGSTGELFF. The CDR3 region has the DNA TGTGCCAGCACCCGACACCGGACAGGGTCCACCGGGGAGCTGTTTTTT.

J is TRBJ1-2 and V is TRBV6-6; 7 bases are a match to TRBD1. CDR3 length: 13 residues. Germline loops: CDR1 MNHNY, CDR2 SVGAGI (reference sequence). V gave up 6 bases and J gave up 4 bases; unmatched junction bases: 5. The CDR3 region is CASRDTGAYGYTF. The CDR3 region has the DNA TGTGCCAGCAGAGATACAGGGGCCTATGGCTACACCTTC.

The genes are TRBV5-1 and TRBJ2-5; D is possibly TRBD2 (6 bases). V was pared by 4 bases and J by 4 bases, with 14 bases between. The germline V gene has CDR1 SGHRS and CDR2 YFSETQ. The CDR3 contains 14 residues. This CDR3 reads CASSTGRGGETQYF. For the CDR3, the DNA is TGCGCCAGCAGCACCGGGCGGGGTGGAGAGACCCAGTACTTC.

This chain uses TRBV5-8 with TRBJ1-3, with D tentatively TRBD1 (5 bases). Germline V CDR1 and CDR2: SGHTS, YDEGEE. V was pared by 2 bases and J by 1 base, with 10 bases between. The CDR3 spans 15 residues. The CDR3 DNA reads as TGTGCCAGCAGCTTAGATCGGGGGTCTGGAAACACCATATATTTT. Translation: CASSLDRGSGNTIYF.

V is TRBV7-9 and J is TRBJ2-3; a weak D match, TRBD1 (6 bases). The ends were cut back, 4 bases at V and 6 bases at J, with 8 bases in the middle. The CDR3 loop spans 12 amino acids. Germline loops: CDR1 SEHNR, CDR2 FQNEAQ (reference sequence). In nucleotides, the CDR3 is TGTGCCAGCAGCTATCAGGGGGATACGCAGTATTTT. This codes for CASSYQGDTQYF.

This chain links TRBV7-2 with TRBJ2-5, with 12 bases lining up with TRBD2. Trimming cost V 11 bases and J 3 bases; bases outside gene matches: 13. Germline-derived CDR1 and CDR2 are SGHTA and FQGNSA. The CDR3 length is 16 residues. This chain's CDR3 is CAVTSSGLAGKETQYF. The CDR3 nucleotides read TGTGCCGTTACAAGCTCTGGACTAGCGGGAAAAGAGACCCAGTACTTC.

The chain joins TRBV7-8 to TRBJ1-5; TRBD1 is a possible D gene (5 bases). Germline CDR1 reads SGHVS; CDR2 reads FQNEAQ. The CDR3 consists of 16 residues. V was clipped by 2 bases and J by 0 bases, with 11 bases between them. The CDR3 here is CASSLFQGYSNQPQHF. CDR3 nucleotide sequence: TGTGCCAGCAGCTTATTTCAGGGTTATAGCAATCAGCCCCAGCATTTT.

CDR3 amino acids: CASSGRGLAGPNEQFF. The CDR3, as DNA: TGTGCCAGCAGTGGCCGGGGACTAGCGGGGCCTAATGAGCAGTTCTTC. This rearrangement joins TRBV2 to TRBJ2-1; TRBD2 agrees at 13 bases. The CDR3 totals 16 residues. Germline V gives CDR1 SNHLY, CDR2 FYNNEI. Losses at the gene ends were 4 bases for V and 7 bases for J; bases not matched to a gene: 7.

V is TRBV29-1 and J is TRBJ1-2; D possibly corresponds to TRBD1 (5 bases). In germline, CDR1 is SQVTM, CDR2 ANQGSEA. The CDR3 loop spans 14 amino acids. Trimming stripped 6 bases from V and 2 bases from J, with 16 bases between. DNA for the CDR3: TGCAGCGTCGAGATGGAGGGGTGGAACTATGGCTACACCTTC. Its protein is CSVEMEGWNYGYTF.

This chain uses TRBV5-1 with TRBJ2-1; perhaps TRBD1 as D (6 bases). The germline CDR1 and CDR2 sequences are SGHRS and YFSETQ. The CDR3 sequence is 14 residues long. The V and J ends lost 2 bases and 6 bases respectively, with 12 bases between them. The CDR3: CASSFQGSPNEQFF. The DNA of the CDR3 is TGCGCCAGCAGCTTCCAGGGGTCACCCAATGAGCAGTTCTTC.

The chain employs TRBV4-1 and TRBJ1-1, with D possibly TRBD1 on 5 matching bases. Germline CDR1 and CDR2: MGHRA and YSYEKL. The V gene lost 2 bases and the J gene lost 7 bases, with 11 bases spanning the gap. The CDR3 totals 13 residues. CDR3 in DNA: TGCGCCAGCAGCCAATTCGGGGGAAATGAAGCTTTCTTT. Residues: CASSQFGGNEAFF.

The CDR3 spells CASTQRDKTEAFF. CDR3 in DNA: TGTGCCAGCACCCAACGGGACAAAACTGAAGCTTTCTTT. The chain couples TRBV6-1 to TRBJ1-1; D possibly corresponds to TRBD1 (6 bases). Germline CDR1 MNHNS, CDR2 SASEGT. Trimming cost V 7 bases and J 5 bases, with 14 bases left between them. The CDR3 is made up of 13 amino acids.

The genes are TRBV4-1 and TRBJ2-7, with a weak D call TRBD1 (6 bases). Trimming took off 4 bases at V and 4 bases at J, with 23 bases between the two ends. Per germline, CDR1 MGHRA and CDR2 YSYEKL. The CDR3 covers 17 residues. This chain's CDR3 is CASSRVTPYPQGYEQYF. CDR3 DNA sequence: TGCGCCAGCAGCCGTGTCACTCCATACCCACAGGGTTACGAGCAGTACTTC.

CDR3 loop: CASSPRGRGDGNTIYF. In DNA, the CDR3 is TGTGCCAGCAGCCCTCGAGGGAGGGGGGATGGAAACACCATATATTTT. This sequence joins TRBV9 and TRBJ1-3; perhaps TRBD1 as D (6 bases). Trimming left V 4 bases short and J 3 bases short, with 17 bases between. The CDR3 length is 16 residues. Per the germline V gene, CDR1 is SGDLS and CDR2 is YYNGEE.

The rearrangement joins TRBV9 to TRBJ2-7; no reliable D call. CDR1 is SGDLS and CDR2 is YYNGEE in the germline V gene. The CDR3 runs to 13 residues. Between the trimmed V and J ends, which lost 4 bases and 0 bases, there was a span of 8 bases. CDR3 sequence: CASSPGSSYEQYF. The CDR3 DNA is TGTGCCAGCAGCCCCGGGTCCTCCTACGAGCAGTACTTC.

The chain joins TRBV13 to TRBJ1-2, with a possible D match to TRBD1 (6 bases). The CDR3 length is 15 residues. Per germline, CDR1 PRHDT and CDR2 FYEKMQ (reference sequence). V was clipped by 1 base and J by 6 bases, with 15 bases between them. CDR3 loop: CASSLEQGGGDGYTF. CDR3 nucleotides: TGTGCCAGCAGCTTAGAACAGGGTGGTGGGGATGGCTACACCTTC.